A selection of T cell receptor beta chains follows, all from one sample in a study of beta chain features in type 1 diabetes. The table came from immunoSEQ multiplex PCR; TCRdb's copy has only in-frame clones and leaves some out. The table shows over 700,000 clones, with 15% to 20% occurring only once. What was sequenced was naive CD4+ T cells from blood. Receptors were obtained from a woman aged 18-30 years in good health. Each CDR3 is given without its conserved first and last residue. The order of the fields is V gene, CDR3 protein.

TRBV4-1,ASSQAMGKQF
TRBV28,ASVRGGQETQY
TRBV4-2,ASRGLAGDGPGTQY
TRBV4-1,ASSHGRDRGNTEAF
TRBV7-9,ASSLAGGPSHEQY
TRBV4-3,ASSQDLGYTDTQY
TRBV10-3,AISDLGQVSNTEAF
TRBV6-6,ASSYLGSSYGYT
TRBV27,ASSLKIGSGSEQY
TRBV9,ASSKSGGDAEAF
TRBV4-2,ASSPTGTVGTDTQY
TRBV6-6,ASSPTGTKEKLF
TRBV5-4,ATGTGQLLETQY
TRBV4-3,ASSQEGRHKIYNEQF
TRBV5-4,ASSYGGGETQY
TRBV19,ASSMSVWNTEAF
TRBV4-1,ASSQEAVGYGYT
TRBV4-2,ASSQDPGQGFGETQY
TRBV18,ASSRTGVDEQY
TRBV7-9,ASSLGTVAGEKLF
TRBV6-6,AIQSSGSDTQY
TRBV5-6,ASSLVVLAGANNEQF
TRBV13,ASIFTGQGYNEQF
TRBV2,ASMEGYTQY
TRBV6-4,ASRPEPSTDTQY
TRBV5-1,ASSLDPAISEQY
TRBV7-9,ASTRWMGDSGNTIY
TRBV10-3,ASTGFQGNTIY
TRBV5-1,ASHETFGQSGELF
TRBV7-2,ASSLAVTQPKNIQY
TRBV9,ASSVHRSTEAF
TRBV28,ASLAGPYNEQF
TRBV7-9,ASSLTSEAF
TRBV2,ASSGGQDHEQF
TRBV5-1,ASSGQGVIEQF
TRBV19,ASTQMVGVSTDTQY
TRBV5-1,ASTEREASYNEQF
TRBV4-1,ASSQVGQGRTEAF
TRBV7-2,ASSPTSLETQY
TRBV18,ASSRTGTKNEKLF
TRBV28,ASNLGASGFQY
TRBV23-1,ASSQFRQGKAPEAF
TRBV7-3,ASSPTSAGANVLT
TRBV28,ASSTTGDWDEKLF
TRBV28,ASRRGVNTEAF
TRBV6-4,ASSDYGGGEAF
TRBV7-2,ASSLQRTGELF
TRBV5-4,ASSLEVYNSPLH
TRBV29-1,SAGTPAELF
TRBV28,ASSYYTGELF
TRBV2,ASSGYGTGFNQPQH
TRBV11-2,ASSGRARGATNEKLF
TRBV7-3,ASSPPPTSGSYNEQF